This T cell receptor (beta chain) appears in the sequencing data of a study of T cells in Graves' hyperthyroidism and ophthalmopathy. Study-level points and caveats: Ophthalmopathy stood apart from stable hyperthyroidism in a 13 V-J model.

Regions amplified from RNA transcripts were the TCR beta CDR3 regions. HTBI primers were used for first-round RT-PCR of the TCR CDR3. TCRdb processed the multiplex PCR reads anew with MiXCR; each CDR3 protein has one entry. Among 300,000 to 450,000 distinct CDR3 sequences listed, more than 13% were seen once. This clonotype was recorded many times. Its specificity is unknown. The germline CDR1 and CDR2 sequences are ENHRY and SYGVKD. The CDR3 has 16 amino acids. V trimming: 0 bases; J trimming: 9 bases; junction bases outside the gene matches: 11. The specimen was blood. The chain uses TRBV10-3 and TRBJ2-1; 7 bases map to TRBD2. This TCR came from a woman in her 30s with Graves' hyperthyroidism. This CDR3 reads CAISESGGPGDGEQFF. Here the CDR3 DNA reads TGTGCCATCAGTGAGTCGGGAGGGCCGGGCGATGGTGAGCAGTTCTTC.